The sequence of this TCR beta chain was determined in a study of T cell changes during pregnancy in multiple sclerosis. This clone showed up just once. TCRdb's copy holds only in-frame clones and misses some; the assay was immunoSEQ multiplex PCR. The table shows 75,000 to 95,000 clones, with approximately 90% occurring only once. Sequences were derived from peripheral blood, sampled before pregnancy. The sequence was collected from a female donor with multiple sclerosis, enrolled in a pregnancy study.

The CDR3 DNA is TGTGCCAGCAGTCTTACAGGGTCCTCCTACAATGAGCAGTTCTTC. Translated, it gives CASSLTGSSYNEQFF. The chain is built from TRBV28 and TRBJ2-1; possible D gene TRBD1, 6 bases. The length of the CDR3 is 15 residues. Germline CDR1 is MDHEN and CDR2 is SYDVKM. V was cut by 5 bases and J by 0 bases, with 11 bases left in between.